This T cell receptor beta chain was sequenced for a study of post-analysis software for immune sequencing data. Findings of the study overall: Compared against controls, patients with multiple sclerosis displayed significantly lower normalized Chao1 diversity. Clustering by F measure revealed strong co-clustering among samples prepared together in one batch.

About this clonotype itself: No antigen is known for it.

Unique molecular identifiers had been added to the TCR beta cDNA libraries. MiXCR was run by TCRdb on the PCR reads, yielding one entry per CDR3 protein. Of approximately 730,000 distinct CDR3 sequences in the sample, under 60% are singletons; the top ten hold 4.9%. The specimen sequenced was blood. The receptor comes from a girl between 10 and 17 years old with multiple sclerosis.

CDR3 in DNA: TGTGCCAGCACCCGGGGGGCTAGCGGGAAACCCTACAATGAGCAGTTCTTC. Translation: CASTRGASGKPYNEQFF. The V call is TRBV13, the J call TRBJ2-1; 9 bases align to TRBD2. This CDR3 spans 17 amino acids. The germline V gene has CDR1 PRHDT and CDR2 FYEKMQ (reference sequence). With V trimmed by 7 bases and J by 2 bases, 12 bases remained unmatched.